Listed below are T cell receptor beta chains from one sample, sequenced in a study of cytomegalovirus exposure and HLA in healthy donors. Method: immunoSEQ multiplex PCR; TCRdb's copy keeps in-frame clones and lacks some. The sample comprises about 190,000 clones, over 80% of which are singletons, and approximately 1.2% rests with the top ten. What was sequenced was PBMCs. These receptors all stem from a boy aged 2 to 10 in good health and CMV-seronegative. The CDR3 runs from the conserved cysteine through the conserved F or W. A D gene is named only where the DNA matches it firmly. Expanded clones are given a class, and other clones once, few, many or no size at all.

v_call	clone_size	j_call	d_call	cdr3_aa	cdr3_nt
TRBV5-6	NA	TRBJ1-1	TRBD1	CASSLRTGGRLNTEAFF	TGTGCCAGCAGCTTGAGGACAGGGGGGAGGTTAAACACTGAAGCTTTCTTT
TRBV5-4	NA	TRBJ2-5	TRBD2	CASSLAGRQETQYF	TGTGCCAGCAGCTTAGCGGGGAGGCAAGAGACCCAGTACTTC
TRBV2	NA	TRBJ1-4	TRBD1	CASSGDRSEEKLFF	TGTGCCAGCAGTGGGGACAGGTCCGAAGAAAAACTGTTTTTT
TRBV5-6	NA	TRBJ1-4	TRBD1	CASSTGQGEAHEKLFF	TGTGCCAGCAGCACTGGACAGGGGGAGGCTCATGAAAAACTGTTTTTT
TRBV5-1	NA	TRBJ1-4	NA	CASSLAPTGTNEKLFF	TGCGCCAGCAGCTTGGCCCCGACAGGTACTAATGAAAAACTGTTTTTT
TRBV4-3	NA	TRBJ2-3	NA	CASSQDGGLGSTDTQYF	TGCGCCAGCAGCCAAGACGGGGGTTTGGGTAGCACAGATACGCAGTATTTT
TRBV2	NA	TRBJ2-2	NA	CASSEMGRRTGELFF	TGTGCCAGCAGTGAAATGGGGAGGAGGACCGGGGAGCTGTTTTTT
TRBV13	NA	TRBJ2-1	TRBD2	CASSPRTSGRAISLEQFF	TGTGCCAGCAGCCCCCGGACTAGCGGGAGGGCTATTTCCCTAGAGCAGTTCTTC
TRBV14	once	TRBJ1-5	NA	CASSQQGNQPQHF	TGTGCCAGCAGCCAACAGGGGAATCAGCCCCAGCATTTT
TRBV18	once	TRBJ1-1	TRBD1	CASSPRQGQGDMNTEAFF	TGTGCCAGCTCACCACGACAGGGACAGGGAGACATGAACACTGAAGCTTTCTTT
TRBV4-3	NA	TRBJ2-3	NA	CVSSQDFRGGGRTDTQYF	TGCGTCAGCAGCCAAGATTTCCGAGGGGGGGGCCGCACAGATACGCAGTATTTT
TRBV7-6	NA	TRBJ2-5	NA	CASGPTGEPRETQYF	TGTGCCAGCGGGCCGACCGGGGAGCCTAGGGAGACCCAGTACTTC
TRBV4-2	NA	TRBJ2-7	TRBD2	CASSQELAVAYEQYF	TGTGCCAGCAGCCAAGAGCTAGCGGTTGCCTACGAGCAGTACTTC
TRBV7-9	NA	TRBJ2-7	TRBD2	CASSRRGLAGGDEQYF	TGTGCCAGCAGTCGGAGGGGACTAGCGGGAGGGGACGAGCAGTACTTC
TRBV27	NA	TRBJ1-3	NA	CASSLSWSSGNTIYF	TGTGCCAGCAGTTTATCGTGGAGCTCTGGAAACACCATATATTTT
TRBV4-3	few	TRBJ2-1	TRBD1	CASSQDARGTHEQFF	TGCGCCAGCAGCCAAGATGCCAGGGGGACGCATGAGCAGTTCTTC
TRBV30	few	TRBJ1-3	NA	CAWSSGPVSSGNTIYF	TGTGCCTGGAGCAGCGGACCGGTGAGCTCTGGAAACACCATATATTTT
TRBV4-1	once	TRBJ1-4	NA	CASSQSLWDNNEKLFF	TGCGCCAGCAGCCAATCTTTATGGGACAATAATGAAAAACTGTTTTTT